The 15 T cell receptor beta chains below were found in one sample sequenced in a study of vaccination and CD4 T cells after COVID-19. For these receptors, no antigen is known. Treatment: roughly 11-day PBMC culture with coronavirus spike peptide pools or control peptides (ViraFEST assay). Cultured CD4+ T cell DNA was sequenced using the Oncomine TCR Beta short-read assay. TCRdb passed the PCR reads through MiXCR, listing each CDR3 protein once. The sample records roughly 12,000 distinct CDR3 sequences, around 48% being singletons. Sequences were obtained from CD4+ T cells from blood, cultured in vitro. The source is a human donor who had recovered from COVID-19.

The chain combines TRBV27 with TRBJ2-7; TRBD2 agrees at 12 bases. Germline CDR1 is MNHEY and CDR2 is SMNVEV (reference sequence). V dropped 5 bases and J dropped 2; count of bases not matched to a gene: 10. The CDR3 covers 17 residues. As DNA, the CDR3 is TGTGCCAGCAGTCCAACCGCTCTAGCGGGAGGGCCCTACGAGCAGTACTTC. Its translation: CASSPTALAGGPYEQYF.

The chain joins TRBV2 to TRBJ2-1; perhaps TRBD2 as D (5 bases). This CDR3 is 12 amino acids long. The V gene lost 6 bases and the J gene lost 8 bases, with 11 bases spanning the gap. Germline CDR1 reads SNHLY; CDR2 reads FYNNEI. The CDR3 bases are TGTGCCAGCAGCCCCGGGATTTATGAGCAGTTCTTC. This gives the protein CASSPGIYEQFF.

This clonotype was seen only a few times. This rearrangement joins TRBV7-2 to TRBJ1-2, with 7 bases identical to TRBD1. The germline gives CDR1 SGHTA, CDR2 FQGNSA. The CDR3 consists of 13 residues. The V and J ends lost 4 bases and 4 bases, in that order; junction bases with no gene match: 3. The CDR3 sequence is CASSWGQIYGYTF. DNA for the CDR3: TGTGCCAGCAGCTGGGGACAGATCTATGGCTACACCTTC.

CDR3 bases: TGTGCCAGCAGTTTACCCGGACCTTGGAAGAATGAGCAGTTCTTC. Its translation is CASSLPGPWKNEQFF. The V and J genes are TRBV27 and TRBJ2-1; D is undetermined. Germline V gene lookup returns CDR1 MNHEY and CDR2 SMNVEV (reference sequence). Trimming removed 2 bases from V and 7 bases from J, with 15 bases in between. This CDR3 region has 15 residues.

Here the CDR3 reads CASGGLFDNSPLHF. CDR3 bases: TGTGCCAGCGGGGGGCTGTTCGATAATTCACCCCTCCACTTT. This chain connects TRBV5-4 to TRBJ1-6; D may be TRBD1 (6 bases). Germline CDR1 is SGHNT and CDR2 is YYREEE (reference sequence). Trimming left V 7 bases short and J 5 bases short, with 13 bases between. This CDR3 spans 14 amino acids.

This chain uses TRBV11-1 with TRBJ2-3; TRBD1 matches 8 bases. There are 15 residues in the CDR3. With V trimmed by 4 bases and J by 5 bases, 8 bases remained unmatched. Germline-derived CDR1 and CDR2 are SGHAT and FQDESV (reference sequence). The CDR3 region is CASSSSQGAVDTQYF. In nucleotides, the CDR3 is TGTGCCAGCAGCTCCTCTCAGGGGGCGGTAGATACGCAGTATTTT.

The CDR3 bases are TGTGCCAGTAGTATAGACTCGGCGCAGGGGGTCCTTGGCTACACCTTC. Protein product: CASSIDSAQGVLGYTF. The chain joins TRBV19 to TRBJ1-2; 7 bases match TRBD1. Germline lookup yields CDR1 LNHDA and CDR2 SQIVND (reference sequence). The CDR3 is 16 residues long. Germline trimming cut 0 bases from V and 7 bases from J; bases unmatched to any gene: 11.

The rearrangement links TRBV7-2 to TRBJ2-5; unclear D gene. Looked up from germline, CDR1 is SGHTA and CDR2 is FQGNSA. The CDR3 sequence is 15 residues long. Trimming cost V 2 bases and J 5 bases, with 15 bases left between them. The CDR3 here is CASSLRRGPPETQYF. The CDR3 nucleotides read TGTGCCAGCAGCTTACGGAGAGGTCCCCCGGAGACCCAGTACTTC.

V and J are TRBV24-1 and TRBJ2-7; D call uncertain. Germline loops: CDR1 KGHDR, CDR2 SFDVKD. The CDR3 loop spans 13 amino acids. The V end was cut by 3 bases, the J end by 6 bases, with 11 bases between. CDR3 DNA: TGTGCCACCAGTGATAGGGTCGGTTTCGAGCAGTACTTC. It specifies CATSDRVGFEQYF.

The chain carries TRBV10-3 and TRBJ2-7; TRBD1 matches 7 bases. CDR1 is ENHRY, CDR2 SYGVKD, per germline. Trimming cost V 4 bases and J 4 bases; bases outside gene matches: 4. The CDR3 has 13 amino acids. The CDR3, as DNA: TGTGCCATCAGTGGACAGGGAGTATACGAGCAGTACTTC. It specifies CAISGQGVYEQYF.

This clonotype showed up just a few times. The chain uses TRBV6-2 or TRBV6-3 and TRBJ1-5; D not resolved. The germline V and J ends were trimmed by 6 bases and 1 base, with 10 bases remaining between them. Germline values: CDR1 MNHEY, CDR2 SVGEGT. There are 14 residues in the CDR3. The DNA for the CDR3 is TGTGCCAGCAGCATGACGGTGAGCAATCAGCCCCAGCATTTT. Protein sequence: CASSMTVSNQPQHF.

The DNA for the CDR3 is TGTGCCAGTAGTAGTAGCGGGAGGATATCCGGGGAGCTGTTTTTT. Translation: CASSSSGRISGELFF. The V gene is TRBV19, the J gene TRBJ2-2; 10 bases agree with TRBD2. Per germline, CDR1 LNHDA and CDR2 SQIVND (reference sequence). V lost 4 bases and J lost 6; bases outside the gene matches: 5. CDR3 size: 15 residues.

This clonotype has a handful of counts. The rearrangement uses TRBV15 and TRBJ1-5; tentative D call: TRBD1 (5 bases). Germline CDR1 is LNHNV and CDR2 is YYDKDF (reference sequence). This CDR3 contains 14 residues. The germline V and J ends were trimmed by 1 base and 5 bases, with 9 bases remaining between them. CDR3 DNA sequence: TGTGCCACCAGCAGAGTAAAAGGGGATCAGCCCCAGCATTTT. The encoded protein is CATSRVKGDQPQHF. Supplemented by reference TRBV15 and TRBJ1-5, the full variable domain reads DAMVIQNPRYQVTQFGKPVTLSCSQTLNHNVMYWYQQKSSQAPKLLFHYYDKDFNNEADTPDNFQSRRPNTSFCFLDIRSPGLGDTAMYLCATSRVKGDQPQHFGDGTRLSIL.

The CDR3 nucleotides read TGTGCCAGCGCCCTAGCGGGAGAGGGTAGAGTGGCCCAGTACTTC. Protein: CASALAGEGRVAQYF. V usage is TRBV3-1 and J usage is TRBJ2-5, with 10 bases matching TRBD2. The CDR3 has 15 residues. Germline CDR1 is LGHDT and CDR2 is YNNKEL (reference sequence). V lost 8 bases and J lost 9; bases outside the gene matches: 15.

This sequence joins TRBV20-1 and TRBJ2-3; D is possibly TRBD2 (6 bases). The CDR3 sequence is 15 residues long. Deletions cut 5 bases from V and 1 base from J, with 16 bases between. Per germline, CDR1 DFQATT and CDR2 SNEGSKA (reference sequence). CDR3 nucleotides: TGCAGTGCTCCGCGACTAGTCCAAGGCACAGATACGCAGTATTTT. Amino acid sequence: CSAPRLVQGTDTQYF.